Presented here are 26 T cell receptor beta chains from one specimen sequenced in a study of T-cell memory formation after mild COVID-19. Each CDR3 protein gets one entry after TCRdb re-called the 5' RACE reads with MiXCR. The data show some 250,000 distinct CDR3 sequences, with 8% to 9.5% seen just once and 20% to 25% held by the top ten. Specimen: PBMCs or a T cell subset sorted from them (not recorded which). These receptors originate from a man younger than 30 who had mild COVID-19 (a few samples of this study predate the infection). Cell type and time point are not known.

This sequence joins TRBV5-1 and TRBJ2-5, with 15 bases that match TRBD2. This CDR3 comprises 16 residues. The V segment lost 2 bases and the J segment 5 bases; nucleotides outside the gene matches: 4. Germline V gene data show CDR1 as SGHRS and CDR2 as YFSETQ. In DNA, the CDR3 is TGCGCCAGCAGCTTCGGGACTAGCGGGGGGATTGAGACCCAGTACTTC. Its translation is CASSFGTSGGIETQYF.

This clonotype appeared a few times. This chain joins TRBV10-2 and TRBJ2-7; 9 positions agree with TRBD2. This CDR3 has 13 amino acids. Germline CDR1 and CDR2: WSHSY and SAAADI. With V trimmed by 4 bases and J by 8 bases, 6 bases remained unmatched. The CDR3 DNA reads TGCGCCAGCAGTGGTGCGGGGGGGTCGAAGCAGTACTTC. Protein sequence: CASSGAGGSKQYF.

This clonotype has a handful of counts. V and J are TRBV4-1 and TRBJ2-5; D unresolved. The CDR3 contains 16 residues. V dropped 0 bases and J dropped 0 bases, with 11 bases sitting between them. CDR1 and CDR2 from the germline V gene are MGHRA and YSYEKL. The CDR3 here is CASSQEGYPYQETQYF. As DNA, the CDR3 is TGCGCCAGCAGCCAAGAGGGCTACCCGTACCAAGAGACCCAGTACTTC.

This clonotype showed up many times. This chain joins TRBV7-2 and TRBJ1-4; weak D call: TRBD1 (5 bases). The CDR3 consists of 13 residues. Trimming removed 2 bases at V and 8 bases at J, with 9 bases between. CDR1 and CDR2 (germline): SGHTA, FQGNSA. The CDR3 DNA reads as TGTGCCAGCAGCTTACCCCAGGGAGAAAAACTGTTTTTT. It is translated as CASSLPQGEKLFF.

Only a few counts were recorded for this clonotype. The rearrangement joins TRBV10-3 to TRBJ1-1, with a possible D match to TRBD1 (6 bases). This CDR3 is built from 16 residues. Germline loops: CDR1 ENHRY, CDR2 SYGVKD. Trimming stripped 2 bases from V and 4 bases from J, with 17 bases between. The CDR3 spells CAISEAPGGGGTEAFF. The CDR3 nucleotides are TGTGCCATCAGTGAGGCCCCCGGGGGCGGGGGCACTGAAGCTTTCTTT.

CDR3 DNA: TGCGCCAGCAGCGGGACTAGCTACTCCTACAATGAGCAGTTCTTC. It codes for CASSGTSYSYNEQFF. J is TRBJ2-1 and V is TRBV5-1, with 9 bases aligning to TRBD2. V dropped 4 bases and J dropped 0; count of bases not matched to a gene: 2. Germline V CDR1 and CDR2: SGHRS, YFSETQ. The CDR3 runs 15 residues.

This rearrangement joins TRBV12-3 or TRBV12-4 to TRBJ2-7; no clear D. This CDR3 region has 14 residues. The ends were cut back, 2 bases at V and 6 bases at J, with 14 bases in the middle. The CDR3 loop is CASSLQQALGEQYF. The CDR3 coding sequence is TGTGCCAGCAGTTTACAGCAGGCCCTCGGCGAGCAGTACTTC.

V usage is TRBV4-1 and J usage is TRBJ1-5, with 7 bases aligning to TRBD1. The CDR3 loop spans 15 amino acids. Trimming cost V 1 base and J 9 bases; bases outside gene matches: 9. Germline CDR1 reads MGHRA; CDR2 reads YSYEKL. CDR3 sequence reads: CASSQGQGTSWPQHF. As DNA, the CDR3 is TGCGCCAGCAGCCAAGGACAGGGCACGTCTTGGCCCCAGCATTTT.

This chain joins TRBV29-1 and TRBJ2-5, with TRBD1 as a possible D gene (5 bases). The CDR3 consists of 15 residues. V was clipped by 0 bases and J by 3 bases, with 14 bases between them. Germline CDR1 and CDR2: SQVTM and ANQGSEA. The CDR3 nucleotides read TGCAGCGTTGAAGACCCCCAGGGCCCCGAAGAGACCCAGTACTTC. This sequence encodes CSVEDPQGPEETQYF.

This clonotype was seen only a few times. The rearrangement uses TRBV7-6 and TRBJ2-1; 14 bases are shared with TRBD2. The CDR3 length is 16 residues. V gave up 3 bases and J gave up 9 bases; unmatched junction bases: 7. Germline V lookup: CDR1 SGHVS, CDR2 FNYEAQ. The CDR3 region is CASSFSTSGGAGEQFF. The CDR3 DNA follows: TGTGCCAGCAGCTTTTCGACTAGCGGGGGGGCCGGTGAGCAGTTCTTC. The variable domain in full, completed from reference TRBV7-6 and TRBJ2-1, reads GAGVSQSPRYKVTKRGQDVALRCDPISGHVSLYWYRQALGQGPEFLTYFNYEAQQDKSGLPNDRFSAERPEGSISTLTIQRTEQRDSAMYRCASSFSTSGGAGEQFFGPGTRLTVL.

The chain uses TRBV7-2 and TRBJ1-2, with no clear D. V shed 1 base and J shed 8 bases, with 11 bases lying between them. Germline values: CDR1 SGHTA, CDR2 FQGNSA. The CDR3 length is 13 residues. The CDR3 DNA reads as TGTGCCAGCAGCTTAGTAGGGTCCGGGGGCTACACCTTC. Amino acids: CASSLVGSGGYTF.

This clonotype was seen repeatedly, ten times or more. This chain joins TRBV2 and TRBJ1-4; D is unclear. The CDR3 is made up of 12 amino acids. Per germline, CDR1 SNHLY and CDR2 FYNNEI. V was pared by 4 bases and J by 3 bases, with 3 bases between. The DNA of the CDR3 is TGTGCCAGCAGTGGTGCTAATGAAAAACTGTTTTTT. Its translation is CASSGANEKLFF.

This clonotype was observed a few times. V is TRBV4-3 and J is TRBJ2-2; maybe TRBD1 (5 bases). Looked up from germline, CDR1 is LGHNA and CDR2 is YSLEER. Trimming took off 1 base at V and 1 base at J, with 10 bases between the two ends. The CDR3 is 16 residues long. The CDR3 reads CASSQGVGVNTGELFF. The CDR3 DNA sequence: TGCGCCAGCAGCCAAGGTGTAGGGGTGAACACCGGGGAGCTGTTTTTT.

This clonotype came up a few times. The V and J genes are TRBV7-2 and TRBJ2-5; TRBD2 matches 9 bases. The J segment lost 5 bases and the V segment lost 2 bases, leaving 15 bases of the junction unmatched. The CDR3 runs 18 residues. Germline V lookup: CDR1 SGHTA, CDR2 FQGNSA. The CDR3 DNA sequence: TGTGCCAGCAGCTTACACGGTGGGCTAGCGGGGAAGGGGGAGACCCAGTACTTC. It is translated as CASSLHGGLAGKGETQYF.

The chain uses TRBV7-2 and TRBJ1-2; D uncertain. This CDR3 comprises 11 residues. Trimming took 8 bases from V and 2 from J, leaving 6 bases between them. Germline V CDR1 and CDR2: SGHTA, FQGNSA. CDR3 residues: CASGENYGYTF. CDR3 nucleotide sequence: TGTGCCAGCGGAGAAAACTATGGCTACACCTTC. The variable domain in full, with the rest retrieved from reference TRBV7-2 and TRBJ1-2, is GAGVSQSPSNKVTEKGKDVELRCDPISGHTALYWYRQSLGQGLEFLIYFQGNSAPDKSGLPSDRFSAERTGGSVSTLTIQRTQQEDSAVYLCASGENYGYTFGSGTRLTVV.

V and J are TRBV19 and TRBJ2-5; D perhaps matches TRBD1 (6 bases). CDR3 length equals 14 residues. Germline values: CDR1 LNHDA, CDR2 SQIVND (reference sequence). The V end was cut by 1 base, the J end by 9 bases, with 15 bases between. In DNA, the CDR3 is TGTGCCAGTAGTATAGGAGGACAGCCTTCGCCCCAGTACTTC. Protein sequence: CASSIGGQPSPQYF.

The V gene is TRBV7-6, the J gene TRBJ1-1; D is unclear. The CDR3 has 13 amino acids. Germline assignment: CDR1 SGHVS and CDR2 FNYEAQ. Trimming stripped 3 bases from V and 9 bases from J, with 14 bases between. The CDR3 DNA reads TGTGCCAGCAGCTTTGAGACATCGACACAAGCTTTCTTT. This codes for CASSFETSTQAFF.

This clonotype was picked up a small number of times. The chain carries TRBV24-1 and TRBJ1-5, with D possibly TRBD1 on 5 matching bases. V was pared by 5 bases and J by 0 bases, with 7 bases between. The germline CDR1 and CDR2 sequences are KGHDR and SFDVKD. The CDR3 length is 14 residues. CDR3 amino acids: CATSVGDSNQPQHF. CDR3 sequence (DNA): TGTGCCACCAGTGTGGGGGATAGCAATCAGCCCCAGCATTTT.

A few counts support this clonotype. Germline is not matched at one junction end, which may reflect a read error. This chain links TRBV7-9 with TRBJ2-5, with D possibly matching TRBD2 (5 bases). Germline CDR1 SEHNR, CDR2 FQNEAQ (reference sequence). This CDR3 comprises 13 residues. The CDR3 DNA reads TGTGCCGGCAGCTTCACGGGACAAGAGACCCAGTACTTC. Translating gives CAGSFTGQETQYF.

This clonotype occurred many times. The chain combines TRBV6-6 with TRBJ1-3; no clear D. Looked up from germline, CDR1 is MNHNY and CDR2 is SVGAGI (reference sequence). With 8 bases removed from V and 8 bases from J, the gap between germline ends came to 13 bases. The CDR3 consists of 12 residues. Written as DNA, the CDR3 is TGTGCCAGCGTCGCGGTTTCCGACACCATATATTTT. Amino acid sequence: CASVAVSDTIYF.

This clonotype was counted only a few times. V and J are TRBV5-1 and TRBJ1-1, with D maybe TRBD1 (5 bases). Trimming left V 0 bases short and J 0 bases short, with 9 bases between. This CDR3 spans 15 amino acids. Per germline, CDR1 SGHRS and CDR2 YFSETQ. CDR3 sequence (DNA): TGCGCCAGCAGCTTGGAGCCAGGGATGAACACTGAAGCTTTCTTT. Its translation is CASSLEPGMNTEAFF.

This chain connects TRBV20-1 to TRBJ1-2, with 7 bases identical to TRBD1. With 6 bases clipped from V and 4 bases from J, the junction kept 8 bases outside the gene matches. This CDR3 region has 13 residues. Per the germline V gene, CDR1 is DFQATT and CDR2 is SNEGSKA (reference sequence). CDR3 sequence: CSAPGQLTYGYTF. The CDR3 bases are TGCAGTGCACCGGGACAGCTAACCTATGGCTACACCTTC.

This clonotype showed up many times. This chain uses TRBV12-3 or TRBV12-4 with TRBJ1-6, with 7 positions matching TRBD1. V was pared by 5 bases and J by 7 bases, with 8 bases of the junction left unmatched. The CDR3 has 15 residues. The CDR3 nucleotides are TGTGCCAGCAGTCGCGAGGGGGCAGTCAATTCACCCCTCCACTTT. Its protein product is CASSREGAVNSPLHF.

V is TRBV28 and J is TRBJ2-7, with 9 bases fitting TRBD2. Trimming took 4 bases from V and 5 from J; bases not matched to a gene: 6. Germline V gene lookup returns CDR1 MDHEN and CDR2 SYDVKM. This CDR3 is 14 amino acids long. For the CDR3, the DNA is TGTGCCAGCAGTTCGCTAGCGGGGAGGGACGAGCAGTACGTC. Its translation: CASSSLAGRDEQYV.

The V gene is TRBV4-1, the J gene TRBJ2-7; the D call may be TRBD1 or TRBD2 (5 bases each). This CDR3 region has 14 residues. V lost 4 bases and J 3 bases, leaving 13 bases between the germline ends. CDR1 and CDR2 (germline): MGHRA, YSYEKL. CDR3: CASSRTMGDYEQYV. For the CDR3, the DNA is TGCGCCAGCAGCCGGACCATGGGGGACTACGAGCAGTACGTC.

This clonotype has only a few counts. V gene TRBV3-1 combines with J gene TRBJ1-2; D gene uncertain. Germline assignment: CDR1 LGHDT and CDR2 YNNKEL (reference sequence). Trimming left V 3 bases short and J 8 bases short, with 13 bases between. The CDR3 covers 13 residues. Here the CDR3 reads CASSHTVSGGYTF. DNA of the CDR3: TGTGCCAGCAGCCACACCGTTAGCGGGGGCTACACCTTC. Variable domain in full (rest from reference TRBV3-1 and TRBJ1-2): DTAVSQTPKYLVTQMGNDKSIKCEQNLGHDTMYWYKQDSKKFLKIMFSYNNKELIINETVPNRFSPKSPDKAHLNLHINSLELGDSAVYFCASSHTVSGGYTFGSGTRLTVV.